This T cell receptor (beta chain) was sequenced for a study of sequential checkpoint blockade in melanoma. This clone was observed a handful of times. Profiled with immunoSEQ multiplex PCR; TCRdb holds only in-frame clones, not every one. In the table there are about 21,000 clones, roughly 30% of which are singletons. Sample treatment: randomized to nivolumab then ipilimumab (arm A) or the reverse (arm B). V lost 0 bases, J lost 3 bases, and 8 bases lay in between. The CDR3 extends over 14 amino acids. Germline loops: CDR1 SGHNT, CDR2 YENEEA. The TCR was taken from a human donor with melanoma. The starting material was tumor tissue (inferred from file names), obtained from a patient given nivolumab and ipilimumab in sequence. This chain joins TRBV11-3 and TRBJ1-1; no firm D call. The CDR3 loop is CASSLEGGHTEAFF. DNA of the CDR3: TGTGCCAGCAGCTTAGAAGGCGGGCACACTGAAGCTTTCTTT.